One sample yielded the 13 T cell receptor beta chains listed below, sequenced in a study of T-cell reconstitution after alpha-beta-depleted transplantation in children. Preparation of the TCRbeta library was carried out with unique molecular identifiers. Each CDR3 protein is one row after TCRdb ran MiXCR on the PCR reads. Of 200,000 to 300,000 distinct CDR3 sequences listed, 9.5% to 15% are singletons. This material consisted of PBMCs from the stem cell graft donor, taken from the stem cell graft. These TCRs come from a human donor who donated a stem cell graft to a child with acute lymphoblastic leukemia.

This clonotype has ten or more counts. The chain links TRBV11-1 to TRBJ2-7; 10 bases are shared with TRBD1. The CDR3 covers 14 residues. Trimming took 4 bases from V and 6 from J; bases not matched to a gene: 6. Germline V gene data show CDR1 as SGHAT and CDR2 as FQDESV (reference sequence). The CDR3 DNA is TGTGCCAGCAGCTGGGGACAGGGGACCTTCGAGCAGTACTTC. This sequence encodes CASSWGQGTFEQYF.

This clonotype occurred many times. This chain uses TRBV15 with TRBJ1-2; D uncertain. This CDR3 region has 13 residues. Germline V gives CDR1 LNHNV, CDR2 YYDKDF (reference sequence). V lost 3 bases and J lost 8, with 13 bases in between. The CDR3 DNA follows: TGTGCCACCAGCAGTTACGCCCCAACGGGCTACACCTTC. Translation gives CATSSYAPTGYTF.

This clonotype appeared many times. This chain links TRBV2 with TRBJ1-6, with 8 nucleotides matching TRBD1. Germline V lookup: CDR1 SNHLY, CDR2 FYNNEI. This CDR3 spans 13 amino acids. The trim removed 7 bases at V and 9 bases at J, leaving 5 bases unmatched. The CDR3: CASNGQGSSPLHF. In DNA, the CDR3 is TGTGCCAGCAACGGACAGGGTAGTTCACCCCTCCACTTT.

This clonotype has ten or more counts. V gene TRBV20-1 combines with J gene TRBJ1-6, with 7 bases lining up with TRBD1. Germline V gene sequence: CDR1 DFQATT, CDR2 SNEGSKA (reference sequence). V gave up 2 bases and J gave up 0 bases; unmatched junction bases: 7. The CDR3 spans 17 residues. The CDR3 protein is CSARRDSSSSYNSPLHF. The CDR3 coding sequence is TGCAGTGCTAGACGGGACAGTTCGAGCTCCTATAATTCACCCCTCCACTTT.

The sample holds many counts of this clonotype. V usage is TRBV19 and J usage is TRBJ2-7; D may be TRBD2 (6 bases). CDR1 is LNHDA and CDR2 is SQIVND in the germline V gene (reference sequence). The V and J ends lost 4 bases and 3 bases respectively, with 13 bases between them. The CDR3 loop spans 14 amino acids. CDR3 in DNA: TGTGCCAGTAGTACCTCGAGCGGGTTCTACGAGCAGTACTTC. Translation: CASSTSSGFYEQYF.

V and J are TRBV27 and TRBJ1-1; the D is unclear. The CDR3 spans 13 residues. The V gene lost 3 bases and the J gene lost 11 bases, with 16 bases spanning the gap. Germline lookup yields CDR1 MNHEY and CDR2 SMNVEV (reference sequence). This CDR3 is CASSFMGRRVAFF. CDR3 coding DNA: TGTGCCAGCAGTTTTATGGGGAGACGTGTCGCTTTCTTT.

A few counts support this clonotype. The chain joins TRBV20-1 to TRBJ2-5; 9 bases line up with TRBD2. The CDR3 length is 12 residues. CDR1 and CDR2 from the germline V gene are DFQATT and SNEGSKA (reference sequence). The CDR3 DNA reads as TGCAGCATAGCGGGAGCAGGGGAGACCCAGTACTTC. Translating it yields CSIAGAGETQYF.

The V call is TRBV19, the J call TRBJ2-2, with D perhaps matching TRBD2 (5 bases). Trimming left V 10 bases short and J 4 bases short, with 19 bases between. Germline V gives CDR1 LNHDA, CDR2 SQIVND (reference sequence). The CDR3 consists of 15 residues. The CDR3 here is CATSPGERSTGELFF. CDR3 in DNA: TGTGCCACATCCCCCGGGGAGAGAAGCACCGGGGAGCTGTTTTTT.

This clonotype has a count of ten or more. The chain uses TRBV30 and TRBJ2-5; 9 nucleotides align to TRBD2. The CDR3 loop spans 14 amino acids. After removal of 0 bases from V and 4 bases from J, the junction contained 3 bases not matched to a gene. Germline V lookup: CDR1 GTSNPN, CDR2 SVGIG (reference sequence). The CDR3 spells CAWSVLAGRETQYF. CDR3 sequence (DNA): TGTGCCTGGAGTGTGCTAGCGGGGCGAGAGACCCAGTACTTC.

This clonotype was seen repeatedly, ten times or more. CDR3: CAISKSTDTQYF. The CDR3 DNA sequence: TGTGCCATCAGTAAGAGTACAGATACGCAGTATTTT. This chain connects TRBV10-3 to TRBJ2-3; D is undetermined. CDR1 and CDR2 (germline): ENHRY, SYGVKD. Between the trimmed V and J ends, which lost 5 bases and 3 bases, there was a span of 6 bases. CDR3 size: 12 residues.

This clonotype was detected many times. The V and J genes are TRBV7-9 and TRBJ2-5, with 9 positions matching TRBD2. This CDR3 is 15 amino acids long. Germline assignment: CDR1 SEHNR and CDR2 FQNEAQ (reference sequence). Germline trimming cut 8 bases from V and 1 base from J; bases unmatched to any gene: 8. The CDR3 reads CASCRAGGLQETQYF. The CDR3 region has the DNA TGTGCCAGCTGCCGAGCGGGGGGTCTCCAAGAGACCCAGTACTTC.

This clonotype was detected many times. The chain carries TRBV5-1 and TRBJ2-1; D is uncertain. The CDR3 runs to 16 residues. CDR1 is SGHRS and CDR2 is YFSETQ in the germline V gene. V was clipped by 0 bases and J by 0 bases, with 10 bases between them. For the CDR3, the DNA is TGCGCCAGCAGCTTGGAGATACAGAGCTCCTACAATGAGCAGTTCTTC. Protein sequence: CASSLEIQSSYNEQFF. The whole variable domain, remainder taken from reference TRBV5-1 and TRBJ2-1, is KAGVTQTPRYLIKTRGQQVTLSCSPISGHRSVSWYQQTPGQGLQFLFEYFSETQRNKGNFPGRFSGRQFSNSRSEMNVSTLELGDSALYLCASSLEIQSSYNEQFFGPGTRLTVL.

This clonotype came up many times. This chain connects TRBV30 to TRBJ1-1; no definite D call. CDR1 and CDR2 from the germline V gene are GTSNPN and SVGIG (reference sequence). The V and J ends lost 3 bases and 4 bases respectively, with 6 bases between them. The CDR3 contains 11 residues. The CDR3 nucleotides are TGTGCCTGGAGCTTTGGCACTGAAGCTTTCTTT. It is translated as CAWSFGTEAFF.